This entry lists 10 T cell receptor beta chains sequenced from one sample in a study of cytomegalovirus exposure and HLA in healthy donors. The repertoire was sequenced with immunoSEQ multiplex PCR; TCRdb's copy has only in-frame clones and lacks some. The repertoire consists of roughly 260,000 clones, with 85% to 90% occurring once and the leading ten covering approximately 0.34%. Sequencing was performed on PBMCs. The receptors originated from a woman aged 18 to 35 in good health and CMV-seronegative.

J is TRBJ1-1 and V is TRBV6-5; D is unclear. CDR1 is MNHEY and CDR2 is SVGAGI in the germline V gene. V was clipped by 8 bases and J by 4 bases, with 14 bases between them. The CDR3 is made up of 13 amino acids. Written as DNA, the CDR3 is TGTGCCAGCGTGGAGGGATGGGGCACTGAAGCTTTCTTT. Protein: CASVEGWGTEAFF.

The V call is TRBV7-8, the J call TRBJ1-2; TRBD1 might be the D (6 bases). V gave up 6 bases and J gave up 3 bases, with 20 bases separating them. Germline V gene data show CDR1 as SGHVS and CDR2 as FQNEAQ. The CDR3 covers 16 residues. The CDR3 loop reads CASREEGRGYDYGYTF. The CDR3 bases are TGTGCCAGCAGGGAAGAAGGAAGGGGGTATGACTATGGCTACACCTTC.

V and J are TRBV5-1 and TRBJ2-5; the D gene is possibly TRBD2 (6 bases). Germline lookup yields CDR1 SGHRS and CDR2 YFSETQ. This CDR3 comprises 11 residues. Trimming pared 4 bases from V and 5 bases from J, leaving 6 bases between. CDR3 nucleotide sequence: TGCGCCAGCAGCGGGGGGGAGACCCAGTACTTC. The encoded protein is CASSGGETQYF. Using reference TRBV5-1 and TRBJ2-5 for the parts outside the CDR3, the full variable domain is KAGVTQTPRYLIKTRGQQVTLSCSPISGHRSVSWYQQTPGQGLQFLFEYFSETQRNKGNFPGRFSGRQFSNSRSEMNVSTLELGDSALYLCASSGGETQYFGPGTRLLVL.

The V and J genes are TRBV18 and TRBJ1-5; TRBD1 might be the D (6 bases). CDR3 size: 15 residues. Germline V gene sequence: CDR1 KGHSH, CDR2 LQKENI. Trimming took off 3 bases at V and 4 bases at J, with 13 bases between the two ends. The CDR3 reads CASSPAGQSNQPQHF. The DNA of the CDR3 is TGTGCCAGCTCACCGGCAGGACAGTCTAATCAGCCCCAGCATTTT.

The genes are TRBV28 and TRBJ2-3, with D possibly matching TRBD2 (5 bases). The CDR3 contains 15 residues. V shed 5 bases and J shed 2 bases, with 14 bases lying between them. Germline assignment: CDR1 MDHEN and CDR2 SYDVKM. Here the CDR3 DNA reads TGTGCCAGCAGTCTTTCCTTGGACTTCACAGATACGCAGTATTTT. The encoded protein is CASSLSLDFTDTQYF.

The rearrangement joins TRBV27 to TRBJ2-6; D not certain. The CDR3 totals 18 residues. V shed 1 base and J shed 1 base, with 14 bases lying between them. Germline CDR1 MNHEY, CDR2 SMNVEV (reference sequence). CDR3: CASSLLAGGISGANVLTF. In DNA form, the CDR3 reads TGTGCCAGCAGTTTATTGGCAGGTGGAATTTCTGGGGCCAACGTCCTGACTTTC. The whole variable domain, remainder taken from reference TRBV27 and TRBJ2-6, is EAQVTQNPRYLITVTGKKLTVTCSQNMNHEYMSWYRQDPGLGLRQIYYSMNVEVTDKGDVPEGYKVSRKEKRNFPLILESPSPNQTSLYFCASSLLAGGISGANVLTFGAGSRLTVL.

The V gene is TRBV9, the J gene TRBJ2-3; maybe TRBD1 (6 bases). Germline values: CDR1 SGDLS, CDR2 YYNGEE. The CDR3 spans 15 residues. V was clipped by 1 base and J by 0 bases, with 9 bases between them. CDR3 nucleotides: TGTGCCAGCAGCGTAACAGGGACGAGCACAGATACGCAGTATTTT. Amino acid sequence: CASSVTGTSTDTQYF.

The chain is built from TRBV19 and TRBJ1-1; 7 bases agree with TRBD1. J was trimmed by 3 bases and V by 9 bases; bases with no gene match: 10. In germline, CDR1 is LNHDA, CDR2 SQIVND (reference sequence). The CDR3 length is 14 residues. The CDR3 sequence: CASRDREVYTEAFF. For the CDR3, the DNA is TGTGCCAGCCGGGACAGAGAAGTGTACACTGAAGCTTTCTTT. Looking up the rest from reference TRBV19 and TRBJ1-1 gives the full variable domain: DGGITQSPKYLFRKEGQNVTLSCEQNLNHDAMYWYRQDPGQGLRLIYYSQIVNDFQKGDIAEGYSVSREKKESFPLTVTSAQKNPTAFYLCASRDREVYTEAFFGQGTRLTVV.

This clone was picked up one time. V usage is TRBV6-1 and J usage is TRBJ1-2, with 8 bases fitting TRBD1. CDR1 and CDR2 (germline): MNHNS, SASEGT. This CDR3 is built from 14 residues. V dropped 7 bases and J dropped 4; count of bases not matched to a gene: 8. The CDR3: CASILDRVGYGYTF. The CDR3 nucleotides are TGTGCCAGCATTCTGGACAGGGTAGGCTATGGCTACACCTTC.

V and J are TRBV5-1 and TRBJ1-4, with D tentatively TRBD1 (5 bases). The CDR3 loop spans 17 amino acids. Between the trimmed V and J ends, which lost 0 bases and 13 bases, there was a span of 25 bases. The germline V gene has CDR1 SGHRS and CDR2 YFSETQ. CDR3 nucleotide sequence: TGCGCCAGCAGCTTGGCCGGCGGGGATGGCAGGGCCGCGGGACTGTTTTTT. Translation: CASSLAGGDGRAAGLFF.